The 15 T cell receptor beta chains presented below share a single source sample, sequenced in a study of blood T cell repertoires in COVID-19. TCRdb keeps only in-frame clones here, not all; method: immunoSEQ multiplex PCR. The data contain 200,000 to 300,000 clones, around 86% of them singletons. Material: peripheral blood. All receptors come from an elderly man with acute or convalescent COVID-19.

This clone occurred once. This sample also contains other DNA sequences that code for the same CDR3. V and J are TRBV12-3 or TRBV12-4 and TRBJ2-2, with no clear D. V dropped 5 bases and J dropped 3 bases, with 4 bases sitting between them. The CDR3 has 12 residues. For the CDR3, the DNA is TGTGCCAGCAGTCCGTACACCGGGGAGCTGTTTTTT. Amino acid sequence: CASSPYTGELFF.

V usage is TRBV16 and J usage is TRBJ1-5; D is unresolved. The CDR3 covers 15 residues. V was clipped by 0 bases and J by 3 bases, with 9 bases between them. Germline assignment: CDR1 KGHSY and CDR2 FQNENV. For the CDR3, the DNA is TGTGCCAGCAGCCAATCGTCGGCGGCCAATCAGCCCCAGCATTTT. Its translation is CASSQSSAANQPQHF.

This chain connects TRBV27 to TRBJ1-1; the D is unclear. CDR1 MNHEY and CDR2 SMNVEV come from the germline V gene (reference sequence). V lost 7 bases, J lost 0 bases, and 6 bases lay in between. This CDR3 is 12 amino acids long. Here the CDR3 DNA reads TGTGCCAGCACAGACTTGAACACTGAAGCTTTCTTT. Translated: CASTDLNTEAFF.

The rearrangement links TRBV6-5 to TRBJ1-2; the D gene is possibly TRBD1 (5 bases). CDR1 and CDR2 (germline): MNHEY, SVGAGI. V lost 4 bases to trimming and J lost 0 bases, with 15 bases between them. CDR3 length: 16 amino acids. The CDR3: CASSSLWGYANYGYTF. For the CDR3, the DNA is TGTGCCAGCAGTTCACTGTGGGGCTACGCTAACTATGGCTACACCTTC.

The gene calls are TRBV19 and TRBJ1-5, with D possibly being TRBD1 (6 bases). This CDR3 spans 15 amino acids. The ends were cut back, 1 base at V and 0 bases at J, with 7 bases in the middle. Germline CDR1 and CDR2: LNHDA and SQIVND (reference sequence). The CDR3 region is CASSIGTVSNQPQHF. CDR3 nucleotide sequence: TGTGCCAGTAGTATAGGGACAGTTAGCAATCAGCCCCAGCATTTT.

The CDR3 sequence: CASSTGLAETGYEQYF. The DNA of the CDR3 is TGTGCCAGCAGCACGGGACTAGCGGAGACTGGCTACGAGCAGTACTTC. The chain recombines TRBV7-2 with TRBJ2-7; 11 bases agree with TRBD2. The V gene's germline CDR1 is SGHTA and CDR2 FQGNSA. This CDR3 spans 16 amino acids. V shed 5 bases, J shed 3 bases, and the junction held 9 bases outside the gene matches.

This clone was detected only a few times. The rearrangement links TRBV6-2 or TRBV6-3 to TRBJ1-1; D possibly corresponds to TRBD1 (5 bases). V dropped 7 bases and J dropped 0 bases, with 12 bases sitting between them. The CDR3 runs 14 residues. From germline, CDR1 is MNHEY and CDR2 SVGEGT. In nucleotides, the CDR3 is TGTGCCAGCAACCCGGGGGGGATGAACACTGAAGCTTTCTTT. Protein: CASNPGGMNTEAFF.

The CDR3 region has the DNA TGTGCCAGCAGCTTAGGGGCAGGCCCTCTCGGTGAGCAGTTCTTC. It is translated as CASSLGAGPLGEQFF. This chain uses TRBV11-1 with TRBJ2-1, with D hard to call. The V and J ends lost 1 base and 9 bases respectively, with 16 bases between them. Germline V CDR1 and CDR2: SGHAT, FQDESV (reference sequence). This CDR3 contains 15 residues. The whole variable domain, filled in from reference TRBV11-1 and TRBJ2-1, reads EAEVAQSPRYKITEKSQAVAFWCDPISGHATLYWYRQILGQGPELLVQFQDESVVDDSQLPKDRFSAERLKGVDSTLKIQPAELGDSAMYLCASSLGAGPLGEQFFGPGTRLTVL.

The gene calls are TRBV27 and TRBJ1-1, with a tentative D call TRBD1 (5 bases). CDR3 length: 14 residues. Germline loops: CDR1 MNHEY, CDR2 SMNVEV (reference sequence). Trimming shortened V by 10 bases and J by 7 bases, and 22 bases separated the two germline ends. This CDR3 reads CATYRQVGASEAFF. The DNA for the CDR3 is TGTGCCACCTATAGGCAGGTAGGGGCGAGTGAAGCTTTCTTT.

The chain uses TRBV4-1 and TRBJ2-4; D might be TRBD1 (6 bases). Germline-derived CDR1 and CDR2 are MGHRA and YSYEKL. The CDR3 runs 16 residues. V lost 2 bases to trimming and J lost 1 base, with 12 bases between them. The DNA of the CDR3 is TGCGCCAGCAGCCAACCCGCTACAGGGGCCAAAAACATTCAGTACTTC. Translation gives CASSQPATGAKNIQYF.

CDR3 loop: CASSPGASGRAADTQYF. The CDR3 bases are TGTGCCAGCAGCCCAGGGGCTAGCGGGAGGGCCGCAGATACGCAGTATTTT. This sequence joins TRBV28 and TRBJ2-3; 12 bases line up with TRBD2. This CDR3 comprises 17 residues. Germline CDR1 and CDR2: MDHEN and SYDVKM. J lost 4 bases, V lost 6 bases, and 11 bases had no gene match.

The count of this clone is one. The rearrangement links TRBV7-2 to TRBJ2-1; 8 bases line up with TRBD2. This CDR3 has 14 residues. V gave up 5 bases and J gave up 7 bases; unmatched junction bases: 7. Germline V gene sequence: CDR1 SGHTA, CDR2 FQGNSA. CDR3 loop: CASSPGGARNEQFF. The CDR3 DNA is TGTGCCAGCAGCCCGGGGGGGGCCCGGAATGAGCAGTTCTTC.

CDR3 sequence: CASSLGFPGEGYTF. The CDR3 nucleotides read TGTGCCAGCAGCTTAGGGTTTCCAGGGGAAGGCTACACCTTC. This chain connects TRBV11-2 to TRBJ1-2; maybe TRBD1 (6 bases). The CDR3 is 14 residues long. The germline V gene encodes CDR1 SGHAT and CDR2 FQNNGV. The ends were cut back, 1 base at V and 8 bases at J, with 14 bases in the middle.

The chain couples TRBV3-1 (or the pseudogene TRBV3-2) to TRBJ2-3, with 12 positions matching TRBD1. The junction had 1 base not matched to a gene; V was cut back by 2 bases and J by 4 bases. This CDR3 comprises 15 residues. Germline values: CDR1 LGHDT, CDR2 YNNKEL (reference sequence). This chain's CDR3 is CASSQRDRGPDTQYF. The CDR3 region has the DNA TGTGCCAGCAGCCAAAGGGACAGGGGGCCAGATACGCAGTATTTT.

This clone occurred once. The chain recombines TRBV18 with TRBJ2-5, with D possibly TRBD2 on 6 matching bases. The V and J ends lost 0 bases and 9 bases respectively, with 14 bases between them. Germline V CDR1 and CDR2: KGHSH, LQKENI. CDR3 length: 14 amino acids. CDR3 in amino acids: CASSPPGLPGAQYF. The CDR3 coding sequence is TGTGCCAGCTCACCACCTGGTCTCCCGGGGGCCCAGTACTTC.